This T cell receptor (beta chain) was observed in a study of blood T cell repertoires in COVID-19. CDR1 and CDR2 from the germline V gene are SGHNT and YENEEA. Trimming removed 3 bases from V and 1 base from J; junction bases left unmatched: 5. The CDR3 is 18 amino acids. The protocol was immunoSEQ multiplex PCR, while the TCRdb copy is restricted to in-frame clones and leaves out a portion. The sample lists roughly 100,000 clones, roughly nine tenths occurring once. The chain combines TRBV11-3 with TRBJ2-2, with 13 bases fitting TRBD2. The sequenced sample consisted of peripheral blood. This TCR was sampled from a woman aged 50 to 60 with COVID-19, enrolled during active disease. The CDR3 reads CASSFGLAGALNTGELFF. Here the CDR3 DNA reads TGTGCCAGCAGCTTCGGACTAGCGGGGGCCCTGAACACCGGGGAGCTGTTTTTT.